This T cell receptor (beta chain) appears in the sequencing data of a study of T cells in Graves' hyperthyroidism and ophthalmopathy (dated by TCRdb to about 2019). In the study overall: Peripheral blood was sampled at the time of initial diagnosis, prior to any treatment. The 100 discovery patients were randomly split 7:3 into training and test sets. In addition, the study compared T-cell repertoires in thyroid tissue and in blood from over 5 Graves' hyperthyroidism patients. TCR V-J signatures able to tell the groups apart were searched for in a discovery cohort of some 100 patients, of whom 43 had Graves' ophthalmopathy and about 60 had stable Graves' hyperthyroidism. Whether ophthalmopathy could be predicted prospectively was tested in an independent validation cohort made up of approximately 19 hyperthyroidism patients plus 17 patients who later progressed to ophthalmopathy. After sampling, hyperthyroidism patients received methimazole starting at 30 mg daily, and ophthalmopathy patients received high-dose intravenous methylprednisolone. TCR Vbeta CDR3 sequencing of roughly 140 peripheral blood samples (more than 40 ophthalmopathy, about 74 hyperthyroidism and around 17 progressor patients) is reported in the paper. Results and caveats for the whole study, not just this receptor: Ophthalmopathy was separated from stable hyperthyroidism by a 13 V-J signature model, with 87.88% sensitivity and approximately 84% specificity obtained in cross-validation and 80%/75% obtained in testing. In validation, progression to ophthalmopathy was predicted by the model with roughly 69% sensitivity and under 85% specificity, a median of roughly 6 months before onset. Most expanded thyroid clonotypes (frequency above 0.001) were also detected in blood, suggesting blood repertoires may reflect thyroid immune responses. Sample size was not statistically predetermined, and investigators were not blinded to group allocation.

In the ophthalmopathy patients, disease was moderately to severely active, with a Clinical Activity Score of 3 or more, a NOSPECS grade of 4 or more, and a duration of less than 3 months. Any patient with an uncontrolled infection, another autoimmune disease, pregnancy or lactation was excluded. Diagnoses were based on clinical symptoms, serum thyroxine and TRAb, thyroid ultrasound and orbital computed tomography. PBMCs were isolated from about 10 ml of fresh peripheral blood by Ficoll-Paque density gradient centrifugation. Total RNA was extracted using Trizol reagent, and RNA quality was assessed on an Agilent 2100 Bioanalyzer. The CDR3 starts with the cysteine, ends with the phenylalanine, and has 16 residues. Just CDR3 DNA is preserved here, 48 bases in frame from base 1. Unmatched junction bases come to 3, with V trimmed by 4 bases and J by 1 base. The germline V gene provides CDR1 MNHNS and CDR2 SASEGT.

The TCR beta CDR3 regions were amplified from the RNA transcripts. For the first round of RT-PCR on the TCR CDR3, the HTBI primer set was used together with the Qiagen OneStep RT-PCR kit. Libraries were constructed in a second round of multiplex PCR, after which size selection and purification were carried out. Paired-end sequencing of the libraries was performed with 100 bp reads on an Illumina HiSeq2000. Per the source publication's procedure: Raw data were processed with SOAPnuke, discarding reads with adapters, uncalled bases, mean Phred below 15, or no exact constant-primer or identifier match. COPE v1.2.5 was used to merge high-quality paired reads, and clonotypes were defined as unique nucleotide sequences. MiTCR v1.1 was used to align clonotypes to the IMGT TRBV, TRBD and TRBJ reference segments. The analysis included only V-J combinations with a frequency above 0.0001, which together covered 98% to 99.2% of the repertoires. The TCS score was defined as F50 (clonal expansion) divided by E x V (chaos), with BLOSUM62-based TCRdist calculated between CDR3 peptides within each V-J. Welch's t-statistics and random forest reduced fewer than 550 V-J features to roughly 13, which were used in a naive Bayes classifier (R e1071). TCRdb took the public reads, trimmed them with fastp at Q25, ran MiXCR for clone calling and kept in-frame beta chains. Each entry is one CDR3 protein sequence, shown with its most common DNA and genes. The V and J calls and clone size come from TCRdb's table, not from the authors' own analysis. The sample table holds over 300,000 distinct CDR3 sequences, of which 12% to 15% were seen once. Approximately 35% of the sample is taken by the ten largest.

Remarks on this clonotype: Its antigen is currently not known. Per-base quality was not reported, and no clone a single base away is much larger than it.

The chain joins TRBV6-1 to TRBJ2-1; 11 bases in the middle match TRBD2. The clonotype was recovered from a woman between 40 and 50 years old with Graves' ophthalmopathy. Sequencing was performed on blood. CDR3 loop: CASSASSGGSYNEQFF. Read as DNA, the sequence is TGTGCCAGCAGTGCCTCTAGCGGGGGGTCCTACAATGAGCAGTTCTTC.